These 30 T cell receptor beta chains were all obtained from the same sample, sequenced in a study of blood T cell repertoires in COVID-19. Assay used: immunoSEQ multiplex PCR; TCRdb lists only in-frame clones, some missing. The data hold about 140,000 clones, with roughly 73% observed a single time. Sequences were obtained from peripheral blood. Receptor source: a woman aged 50 to 60 with active or convalescent COVID-19.

The chain combines TRBV24-1 with TRBJ2-3, with 9 bases identical to TRBD1. The J segment lost 1 base and the V segment lost 1 base, leaving 8 bases of the junction unmatched. This CDR3 contains 18 residues. Germline V lookup: CDR1 KGHDR, CDR2 SFDVKD. This CDR3 reads CATSDFAGTGYGTDTQYF. The CDR3 DNA reads TGTGCCACCAGTGATTTTGCGGGGACAGGGTACGGCACAGATACGCAGTATTTT.

The J gene is TRBJ1-2, the V gene TRBV28; tentative D call: TRBD1 (6 bases). The germline V and J ends were trimmed by 7 bases and 7 bases, with 16 bases remaining between them. The CDR3 has 13 residues. Germline V gives CDR1 MDHEN, CDR2 SYDVKM. The CDR3 nucleotides are TGTGCCAGCACTGCACCTACAGGGCCTGGCTACACCTTC. Protein: CASTAPTGPGYTF.

The J gene is TRBJ1-1, the V gene TRBV9; 10 bases are a match to TRBD1. The CDR3 length is 16 residues. The germline V gene encodes CDR1 SGDLS and CDR2 YYNGEE. V lost 3 bases and J lost 7; bases outside the gene matches: 12. CDR3 in amino acids: CASSASRTGGLGEAFF. CDR3 sequence (DNA): TGTGCCAGCAGCGCCTCCCGGACAGGGGGATTAGGTGAAGCTTTCTTT.

This clone was seen just once. J is TRBJ1-5 and V is TRBV7-9; tentative D call: TRBD1 (6 bases). CDR3 length equals 15 residues. Trimming shortened V by 6 bases and J by 4 bases, and 16 bases separated the two germline ends. Germline V gene data show CDR1 as SEHNR and CDR2 as FQNEAQ (reference sequence). The CDR3 bases are TGTGCCAGCAGTTCAGGACAGCCACCTAATCAGCCCCAGCATTTT. The encoded protein is CASSSGQPPNQPQHF.

The V gene is TRBV4-3, the J gene TRBJ1-5; D is ambiguous. The CDR3 covers 12 residues. Germline-derived CDR1 and CDR2 are LGHNA and YSLEER. Trimming shortened V by 2 bases and J by 8 bases, and 7 bases separated the two germline ends. The DNA of the CDR3 is TGCGCCAGCAGCCAACCCGGGGAGCCCCAGCATTTT. Translating gives CASSQPGEPQHF.

This clone was observed a handful of times. The chain employs TRBV7-9 and TRBJ2-2; 10 bases match TRBD2. The ends lost 2 bases at V and 5 bases at J; junction bases unmatched: 2. CDR1 is SEHNR, CDR2 FQNEAQ, per germline (reference sequence). CDR3 length equals 15 residues. CDR3 sequence: CASSLPAGGTGELFF. CDR3 in DNA: TGTGCCAGCAGCTTACCAGCGGGAGGGACCGGGGAGCTGTTTTTT. The whole variable domain, filled in from reference TRBV7-9 and TRBJ2-2, reads DTGVSQNPRHKITKRGQNVTFRCDPISEHNRLYWYRQTLGQGPEFLTYFQNEAQLEKSRLLSDRFSAERPKGSFSTLEIQRTEQGDSAMYLCASSLPAGGTGELFFGEGSRLTVL.

The gene calls are TRBV5-8 and TRBJ2-7; possibly TRBD2 for D (6 bases). This CDR3 region has 14 residues. CDR1 SGHTS and CDR2 YDEGEE come from the germline V gene. The germline V and J ends were trimmed by 8 bases and 7 bases, with 22 bases remaining between them. CDR3: CASPLRRGFGEQYF. CDR3 sequence (DNA): TGTGCCAGTCCCCTCCGGAGGGGTTTCGGAGAGCAGTACTTC.

The chain links TRBV6-5 to TRBJ1-2; 9 bases line up with TRBD1. CDR3 length: 14 amino acids. The germline V gene encodes CDR1 MNHEY and CDR2 SVGAGI. Losses at the gene ends were 0 bases for V and 4 bases for J; bases not matched to a gene: 0. The CDR3 nucleotides read TGTGCCAGCAGTTACTCGACAGGGGGCTATGGCTACACCTTC. Translation gives CASSYSTGGYGYTF.

The gene calls are TRBV5-1 and TRBJ2-7; D is perhaps TRBD2 (5 bases). CDR3 length: 14 amino acids. Trimming left V 0 bases short and J 7 bases short, with 14 bases between. Germline CDR1 is SGHRS and CDR2 is YFSETQ. The CDR3 DNA follows: TGCGCCAGCAGCTTGGCCGAGGGTTTGAGGGAGCAGTACTTC. It translates to CASSLAEGLREQYF.

The chain uses TRBV18 and TRBJ1-1; maybe TRBD1 (5 bases). Germline loops: CDR1 KGHSH, CDR2 LQKENI. This CDR3 region has 15 residues. The V and J ends lost 3 bases and 3 bases respectively, with 14 bases between them. The CDR3 loop reads CASSPSQGLDTEAFF. The CDR3 nucleotides are TGTGCCAGCTCACCCAGTCAGGGTTTGGACACTGAAGCTTTCTTT.

This chain links TRBV7-8 with TRBJ1-5; D remains unclear. The CDR3 extends over 17 amino acids. Germline values: CDR1 SGHVS, CDR2 FQNEAQ. Trimming left V 5 bases short and J 4 bases short, with 21 bases between. This chain's CDR3 is CASSPKGGVVPNQPQHF. As DNA, the CDR3 is TGTGCCAGCAGCCCTAAGGGCGGGGTGGTCCCAAATCAGCCCCAGCATTTT.

This sequence joins TRBV7-3 and TRBJ2-6; weak D call: TRBD2 (7 bases). The germline V gene encodes CDR1 SGHTA and CDR2 FQGTGA. CDR3 length: 19 residues. V was trimmed by 5 bases and J by 0 bases, leaving 20 bases between them. CDR3 nucleotide sequence: TGTGCCAGCAGCCCCAGGGTAGGGGGGGGCTCCTCTGGGGCCAACGTCCTGACTTTC. Its protein product is CASSPRVGGGSSGANVLTF.

V and J are TRBV7-3 and TRBJ1-1; 9 nucleotides line up with TRBD1. The CDR3 consists of 16 residues. V dropped 1 base and J dropped 6; count of bases not matched to a gene: 9. Germline CDR1 is SGHTA and CDR2 is FQGTGA. The CDR3: CASSLMSGQGKPEAFF. DNA of the CDR3: TGTGCCAGCAGCTTAATGTCCGGACAGGGGAAACCTGAAGCTTTCTTT.

V gene TRBV19 combines with J gene TRBJ2-1; D is uncertain. Germline V gene data show CDR1 as LNHDA and CDR2 as SQIVND (reference sequence). Trimming shortened V by 1 base and J by 7 bases, and 8 bases separated the two germline ends. CDR3 size: 13 residues. The CDR3, as DNA: TGTGCCAGTAGTATAGGATCAGGAAATGAGCAGTTCTTC. This codes for CASSIGSGNEQFF.

V is TRBV7-6 and J is TRBJ1-1, with D maybe TRBD1 (6 bases). Trimming removed 0 bases from V and 0 bases from J, with 11 bases in between. Germline-derived CDR1 and CDR2 are SGHVS and FNYEAQ. This CDR3 is built from 16 residues. The CDR3, as DNA: TGTGCCAGCAGCTTAGCCCAGGGGCCGGTGAACACTGAAGCTTTCTTT. The encoded protein is CASSLAQGPVNTEAFF.

This clone has more than one count but fewer than ten. The chain has TRBV4-1 and TRBJ2-2; 9 nucleotides match TRBD2. Per the germline V gene, CDR1 is MGHRA and CDR2 is YSYEKL. The CDR3 is 15 residues long. J lost 7 bases, V lost 5 bases, and 8 bases had no gene match. The CDR3 here is CASSSTPTSGGELFF. The CDR3 nucleotides read TGCGCCAGCAGCTCGACACCGACTAGCGGCGGGGAGCTGTTTTTT.

The table lists this clone with a count of one. This chain links TRBV5-4 with TRBJ2-6; possibly TRBD1 for D (5 bases). V gave up 4 bases and J gave up 0 bases, with 8 bases separating them. The CDR3 contains 15 residues. From germline, CDR1 is SGHNT and CDR2 YYREEE (reference sequence). CDR3: CASSARDSGANVLTF. The CDR3 DNA reads as TGTGCCAGCAGCGCCAGGGACTCTGGGGCCAACGTCCTGACTTTC.

The V gene is TRBV10-3, the J gene TRBJ2-1; 8 bases match TRBD1. J lost 6 bases, V lost 3 bases, and 7 bases had no gene match. The CDR3 loop spans 15 amino acids. Germline CDR1 is ENHRY and CDR2 is SYGVKD. The CDR3, as DNA: TGTGCCATCAGTGATAAGGCCGACAGGGGCAATGAGCAGTTCTTC. As protein: CAISDKADRGNEQFF.

This clone was picked up a small number of times. The J gene is TRBJ1-6, the V gene TRBV28; a possible D gene is TRBD1 (5 bases). V was cut by 5 bases and J by 11 bases, with 22 bases left in between. CDR3 size: 16 residues. CDR1 is MDHEN, CDR2 SYDVKM, per germline. The chain's CDR3 is CASSPTSGGEATPLHF. The DNA of the CDR3 is TGTGCCAGCAGTCCCACCTCGGGGGGGGAAGCAACACCCCTCCACTTT.

The chain recombines TRBV28 with TRBJ1-1; D call uncertain. Trimming cost V 2 bases and J 8 bases, with 6 bases left between them. Germline V CDR1 and CDR2: MDHEN, SYDVKM. The CDR3 contains 11 residues. CDR3 residues: CASSLREEAFF. CDR3 in DNA: TGTGCCAGCAGTTTAAGAGAAGAAGCTTTCTTT.

This clone was seen a few times. The rearrangement uses TRBV5-4 and TRBJ1-3; 7 nucleotides match TRBD1. Losses at the gene ends were 0 bases for V and 2 bases for J; bases not matched to a gene: 5. This CDR3 spans 16 amino acids. Per germline, CDR1 SGHNT and CDR2 YYREEE (reference sequence). In DNA form, the CDR3 reads TGTGCCAGCAGCTTGGAGTGGGGGACAGCTGGAAACACCATATATTTT. Its protein product is CASSLEWGTAGNTIYF.

The chain combines TRBV30 with TRBJ1-4; 8 bases fit TRBD1. The trim removed 3 bases at V and 1 base at J, leaving 7 bases unmatched. Looked up from germline, CDR1 is GTSNPN and CDR2 is SVGIG (reference sequence). This CDR3 spans 16 amino acids. The CDR3: CAWRPGQAVTNEKLFF. CDR3 in DNA: TGTGCCTGGAGACCGGGACAGGCGGTAACTAATGAAAAACTGTTTTTT.

This clone was observed a handful of times. The chain couples TRBV19 to TRBJ2-3; 11 bases line up with TRBD1. V was clipped by 5 bases and J by 3 bases; unmatched bases: 10. Germline V gene lookup returns CDR1 LNHDA and CDR2 SQIVND (reference sequence). The CDR3 runs 17 residues. CDR3 residues: CASSDLGGTGGTDTQYF. DNA of the CDR3: TGTGCCAGTAGTGATCTGGGCGGGACAGGGGGAACAGATACGCAGTATTTT.

The chain uses TRBV7-3 and TRBJ2-1, with D possibly being TRBD1 (5 bases). V lost 2 bases to trimming and J lost 5 bases, with 16 bases between them. The germline V gene encodes CDR1 SGHTA and CDR2 FQGTGA. The CDR3 loop spans 16 amino acids. The CDR3 sequence: CASSLGPDSYNNEQFF. CDR3 nucleotide sequence: TGTGCCAGCAGCTTAGGGCCTGACAGCTACAACAATGAGCAGTTCTTC.

Remarks on this clone: Additional DNA sequences in this sample encode the identical CDR3. The V call is TRBV11-3, the J call TRBJ2-7; TRBD1 might be the D (5 bases). The CDR3 runs 14 residues. Germline values: CDR1 SGHNT, CDR2 YENEEA. V was trimmed by 1 base and J by 3 bases, leaving 10 bases between them. The CDR3 bases are TGTGCCAGCAGCTTAGCGGGTCAGGGCTACGAGCAGTACTTC. As protein: CASSLAGQGYEQYF.

The chain couples TRBV7-2 to TRBJ1-3; 10 bases are a match to TRBD1. The germline V gene has CDR1 SGHTA and CDR2 FQGNSA. J gave up 1 base and V 3 bases, and 6 bases lay outside the gene matches. This CDR3 is 17 amino acids long. The CDR3 here is CASSFRGGQGSGNTIYF. The CDR3 coding sequence is TGTGCCAGCAGCTTTAGGGGGGGACAGGGGTCTGGAAACACCATATATTTT.

This clone appeared a few times. This chain uses TRBV29-1 with TRBJ1-1; TRBD1 matches at 11 bases. In germline, CDR1 is SQVTM, CDR2 ANQGSEA. The CDR3 sequence is 12 residues long. V lost 6 bases to trimming and J lost 7 bases; unmatched junction nucleotides: 4. The CDR3: CSVRTGGGEAFF. The CDR3 coding sequence is TGCAGCGTCCGGACAGGGGGCGGTGAAGCTTTCTTT.

The rearrangement uses TRBV9 and TRBJ1-2, with D unresolved. Trimming pared 0 bases from V and 4 bases from J, leaving 10 bases between. CDR1 SGDLS and CDR2 YYNGEE come from the germline V gene. The CDR3 is 14 residues long. The CDR3 coding sequence is TGTGCCAGCAGCGTAGGGTTCGGGAGCTATGGCTACACCTTC. Translating gives CASSVGFGSYGYTF.

The genes are TRBV7-2 and TRBJ2-3; D not resolved. The CDR3 length is 12 residues. V was shortened by 5 bases and J by 5 bases, with 8 bases between the two germline ends. Germline values: CDR1 SGHTA, CDR2 FQGNSA. CDR3 coding DNA: TGTGCCAGCAGCAGCTCAAGAGATACGCAGTATTTT. Its protein is CASSSSRDTQYF.

In DNA, the CDR3 is TGTGCCAGCAGCTTAAGAGGTGAAAAACTGTTTTTT. Amino acid sequence: CASSLRGEKLFF. V and J are TRBV7-8 and TRBJ1-4, with D unresolved. Trimming took 2 bases from V and 7 from J, leaving 5 bases between them. CDR3 length: 12 amino acids. Germline CDR1 and CDR2: SGHVS and FQNEAQ.